Reported below is one T cell receptor beta chain. The study reverse transcribed the entire isolated RNA, so it sequenced expressed TCRB transcripts. Sequencing was performed with immunoSEQ multiplex PCR; in TCRdb, only in-frame clones are kept and a portion is missing. The sample records about 250,000 clones, 13% to 15% being singletons. This record comes from a study of beta chain features in type 1 diabetes. Overall study context: Sorted cells, 90 million to 130 million in number, were examined across all samples.

Trimming cost V 11 bases and J 0 bases, with 14 bases left between them. The CDR3 sequence is 14 residues long. Germline V gene lookup returns CDR1 ENHRY and CDR2 SYGVKD. Blood was collected once per donor into heparin, averaging about 116 mL. The sample comprised naive CD4+ T cells from blood. This clonotype was sampled from a woman in her thirties or forties in good health. The chain carries TRBV10-3 and TRBJ1-5; perhaps TRBD1 as D (5 bases). The CDR3 sequence is CASREGYSNQPQHF. Written as DNA, the CDR3 is TGTGCCTCCAGGGAAGGTTATAGCAATCAGCCCCAGCATTTT.